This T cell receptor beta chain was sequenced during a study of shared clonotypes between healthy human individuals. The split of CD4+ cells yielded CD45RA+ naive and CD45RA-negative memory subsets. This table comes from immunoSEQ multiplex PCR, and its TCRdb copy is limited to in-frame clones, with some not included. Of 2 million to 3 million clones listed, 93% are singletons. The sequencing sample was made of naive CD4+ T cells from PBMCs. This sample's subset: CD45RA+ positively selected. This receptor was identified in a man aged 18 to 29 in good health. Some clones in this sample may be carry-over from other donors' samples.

The CDR3 region has the DNA TGTGCCAGCAGATCGGGGCCAATTCGAAACTCACCCCTCCACTTT. Amino acids: CASRSGPIRNSPLHF. The gene calls are TRBV6-5 and TRBJ1-6, with D perhaps matching TRBD1 (5 bases). Germline lookup yields CDR1 MNHEY and CDR2 SVGAGI. This CDR3 has 15 residues. The V and J ends lost 6 bases and 10 bases respectively, with 19 bases between them.